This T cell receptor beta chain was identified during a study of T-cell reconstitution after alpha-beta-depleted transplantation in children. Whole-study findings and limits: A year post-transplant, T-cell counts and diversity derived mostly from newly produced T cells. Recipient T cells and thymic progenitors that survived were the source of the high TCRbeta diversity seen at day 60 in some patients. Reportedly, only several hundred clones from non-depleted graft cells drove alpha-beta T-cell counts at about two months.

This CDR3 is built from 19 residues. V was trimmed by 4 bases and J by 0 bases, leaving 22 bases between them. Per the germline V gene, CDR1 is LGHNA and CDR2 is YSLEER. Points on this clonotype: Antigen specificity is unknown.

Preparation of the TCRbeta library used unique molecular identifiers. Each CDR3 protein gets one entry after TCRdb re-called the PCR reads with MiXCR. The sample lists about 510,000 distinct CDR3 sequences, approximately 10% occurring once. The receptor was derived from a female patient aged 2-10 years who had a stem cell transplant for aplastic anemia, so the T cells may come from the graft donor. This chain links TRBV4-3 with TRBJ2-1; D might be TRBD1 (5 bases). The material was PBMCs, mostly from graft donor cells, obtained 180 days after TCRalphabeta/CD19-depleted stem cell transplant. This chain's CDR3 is CASSPRQNFHFSSYNEQFF. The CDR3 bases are TGCGCCAGCAGCCCACGACAGAACTTCCATTTCAGCTCCTACAATGAGCAGTTCTTC.